Presented here are 13 T cell receptor beta chains from one specimen sequenced in a study of blood T cell repertoires in COVID-19. Assay used: immunoSEQ multiplex PCR; TCRdb lists only in-frame clones, some missing. The sample lists 450,000 or so clones, roughly 90% occurring once. Source material: peripheral blood. These receptors all come from a man aged 18 to 30 with COVID-19, enrolled during active disease.

V is TRBV19 and J is TRBJ2-1; D gene unclear. Germline values: CDR1 LNHDA, CDR2 SQIVND (reference sequence). V was pared by 3 bases and J by 6 bases, with 15 bases between. This CDR3 region has 15 residues. The CDR3 is CASSMLRHERNEQFF. CDR3 coding DNA: TGTGCCAGTAGTATGCTCAGACATGAACGCAATGAGCAGTTCTTC.

V is TRBV7-9 and J is TRBJ2-7; a possible D gene is TRBD2 (7 bases). V shed 5 bases and J shed 5 bases, with 19 bases lying between them. This CDR3 spans 15 amino acids. CDR1 is SEHNR and CDR2 is FQNEAQ in the germline V gene (reference sequence). The DNA of the CDR3 is TGTGCCAGCAGCCTCGCCGGGGGGCCGGGCCACGAGCAGTACTTC. Translation: CASSLAGGPGHEQYF.

This clone is a singleton in its sample. J is TRBJ2-3 and V is TRBV19; D is perhaps TRBD2 (6 bases). The ends were cut back, 6 bases at V and 2 bases at J, with 24 bases in the middle. Germline V CDR1 and CDR2: LNHDA, SQIVND (reference sequence). CDR3 size: 18 residues. The CDR3 here is CASRRPSGDAWDTDTQYF. DNA for the CDR3: TGTGCCAGTAGAAGGCCCTCGGGGGACGCGTGGGACACAGATACGCAGTATTTT.

The rearrangement uses TRBV4-2 and TRBJ2-3; the match to TRBD2 covers 7 bases. The V and J ends lost 0 bases and 8 bases, in that order; junction bases with no gene match: 5. CDR1 LGHNA and CDR2 YNFKEQ come from the germline V gene. This CDR3 contains 14 residues. The CDR3 bases are TGTGCCAGCAGCCAAGACCCCCTAGCGGTTACGCAGTATTTT. Amino acids: CASSQDPLAVTQYF.

This clone was recorded only once. The rearrangement uses TRBV4-1 and TRBJ2-1; 9 nucleotides line up with TRBD2. V shed 1 base, J shed 0 bases, and the junction held 4 bases outside the gene matches. The CDR3 has 17 amino acids. The germline CDR1 and CDR2 sequences are MGHRA and YSYEKL. For the CDR3, the DNA is TGCGCCAGCAGCCAAGCAAATAGCGGGAGCTCCTACAATGAGCAGTTCTTC. Its protein product is CASSQANSGSSYNEQFF.

The sample holds many counts of this clone. The J gene is TRBJ2-1, the V gene TRBV7-2, with TRBD2 as a possible D gene (5 bases). CDR1 and CDR2 from the germline V gene are SGHTA and FQGNSA. The CDR3 consists of 13 residues. V was pared by 6 bases and J by 9 bases, with 15 bases between. The CDR3 here is CASRYSREGEQFF. The CDR3 coding sequence is TGTGCCAGCAGATACTCGAGGGAAGGTGAGCAGTTCTTC.

This clone occurred once. The chain carries TRBV7-8 and TRBJ2-1; 11 bases map to TRBD1. This CDR3 region has 14 residues. CDR1 and CDR2 from the germline V gene are SGHVS and FQNEAQ. After removal of 5 bases from V and 8 bases from J, the junction contained 5 bases not matched to a gene. The CDR3 reads CASSHPGQGDEQFF. DNA for the CDR3: TGTGCCAGCAGCCACCCGGGACAGGGGGATGAGCAGTTCTTC. Complete variable domain (other parts from reference TRBV7-8 and TRBJ2-1): GAGVSQSPRYKVAKRGQDVALRCDPISGHVSLFWYQQALGQGPEFLTYFQNEAQLDKSGLPSDRFFAERPEGSVSTLKIQRTQQEDSAVYLCASSHPGQGDEQFFGPGTRLTVL.

The V gene is TRBV6-5, the J gene TRBJ2-7; a weak D match, TRBD1 (6 bases). V was clipped by 0 bases and J by 6 bases, with 9 bases between them. The CDR3 runs 13 residues. The germline V gene has CDR1 MNHEY and CDR2 SVGAGI. CDR3 bases: TGTGCCAGCAGTTACTCGATGGGGGCCGAGCAGTACTTC. Amino acid sequence: CASSYSMGAEQYF.

V is TRBV29-1 and J is TRBJ2-7; perhaps TRBD2 as D (5 bases). The CDR3 runs to 11 residues. V shed 4 bases and J shed 6 bases, with 10 bases lying between them. Germline CDR1 and CDR2: SQVTM and ANQGSEA. This CDR3 reads CSVVRGSEQYF. The CDR3 DNA follows: TGCAGCGTTGTGAGAGGGAGCGAGCAGTACTTC.

V and J are TRBV29-1 and TRBJ2-7; 9 positions match TRBD2. The junction had 7 bases not matched to a gene; V was cut back by 6 bases and J by 4 bases. CDR3 size: 13 residues. Germline V gene sequence: CDR1 SQVTM, CDR2 ANQGSEA. As DNA, the CDR3 is TGCAGCGTCGTAATAGCGGGAGCTTACGAGCAGTACTTC. Its translation is CSVVIAGAYEQYF.

The chain recombines TRBV24-1 with TRBJ2-1; TRBD2 agrees at 7 bases. The germline V gene encodes CDR1 KGHDR and CDR2 SFDVKD. V was pared by 1 base and J by 7 bases, with 9 bases of the junction left unmatched. This CDR3 contains 16 residues. The CDR3 region has the DNA TGTGCCACCAGTGATTTAGTGCGCGGGAGAGAGAATGAGCAGTTCTTC. Its protein is CATSDLVRGRENEQFF.

The chain combines TRBV3-1 (or the pseudogene TRBV3-2) with TRBJ1-4, with 8 bases matching TRBD1. CDR3 length equals 14 residues. Trimming at V came to 2 bases and at J to 7 bases, leaving 3 bases not matched to a gene. Germline CDR1 LGHDT, CDR2 YNNKEL (reference sequence). This CDR3 is CASSQKGTGEKLFF. CDR3 nucleotides: TGTGCCAGCAGCCAAAAAGGGACAGGTGAAAAACTGTTTTTT.

This sequence joins TRBV5-6 and TRBJ1-6; 8 nucleotides agree with TRBD1. The V gene's germline CDR1 is SGHDT and CDR2 YYEEEE. The CDR3 runs 15 residues. Trimming at V came to 7 bases and at J to 5 bases, leaving 8 bases not matched to a gene. Written as DNA, the CDR3 is TGTGCCAGCGGCCAGACAGGGGTAGATAATTCACCCCTCCACTTT. Translation: CASGQTGVDNSPLHF.